The present T cell receptor (beta chain) was sequenced within a study of shared clonotypes between healthy human individuals. As defined, naive CD8 cells were CD45RO-negative and positively selected for CCR7, with terminally differentiated effector memory CD45RA+ cells excluded. V lost 0 bases and J lost 3; bases outside the gene matches: 3. Germline assignment: CDR1 SGHRS and CDR2 YFSETQ. The CDR3 contains 15 residues. Study outcomes and limitations: A small donor pool kept down the genetic and exposure-history diversity that was represented. Sample collection involved blood only; tissue repertoires are likely different.

As concerns this clone: The antigen is undetermined.

Across several immunoSEQ plates, the genomic DNA of each subset was split evenly. Data came from immunoSEQ multiplex PCR; TCRdb stores just in-frame clones and leaves some out. The sample lists around 2,000,000 clones, about 95% seen once, with more than 0.9% in the top ten. The receptor was isolated from a man aged 18-30 years in good health. The V call is TRBV5-1, the J call TRBJ2-7; TRBD1 matches 10 bases. Sample: naive CD8+ T cells sorted from blood. In nucleotides, the CDR3 is TGCGCCAGCAGCTTGGATGGACAGGGGGGCTACGAGCAGTACTTC. This translates into CASSLDGQGGYEQYF.